The clone carrying this T cell receptor (beta chain) was observed at least ten times. Specified time point: sample taken at primary tumor resection. Researchers sequenced whole RNA taken from tumor, nontumor lung or frozen PBMC without sorting. The cohort: approximately 74 early-stage, untreated non-small cell lung cancer patients. Trimming at V came to 2 bases and at J to 4 bases, leaving 4 bases not matched to a gene. Germline CDR1 is MNHEY and CDR2 is SMNVEV (reference sequence). The CDR3 is 15 residues long. Every molecule of TCR cDNA had its own unique molecular identifier. TCRdb used MiXCR to reprocess the 5' RACE reads, holding one entry per CDR3 protein. This table holds under 8,500 distinct CDR3 sequences, less than 5.5% found once. The data stem from a study of spatial heterogeneity in lung cancer. About the study: Sequencing consistently turned up more beta-chain sequences than alpha-chain sequences.

The TCR sequence derives from a female donor with early-stage non-small cell lung cancer. J is TRBJ2-2 and V is TRBV27; 7 positions agree with TRBD1. This specimen was normal lung tissue next to the tumor, taken at surgery. The CDR3 here is CASSLLTGRTGELFF. CDR3 DNA sequence: TGTGCCAGCAGTTTACTGACAGGGCGCACCGGGGAGCTGTTTTTT.